This record looks at one T cell receptor (beta chain) sequence and its context. Its antigen is as yet unknown. The germline V and J ends were trimmed by 8 bases and 5 bases, with 15 bases remaining between them. This CDR3 spans 13 amino acids. CDR1 is LNHNV, CDR2 YYDKDF, per germline (reference sequence). These data originate in a study of shared clonotypes between healthy human individuals. Study context: For every donor, three CD4 naive, three CD4 memory, two CD8 naive and one CD8 memory plates were used.

The split of CD4+ cells yielded CD45RA+ naive and CD45RA-negative memory subsets. The table came from immunoSEQ multiplex PCR; TCRdb's copy has only in-frame clones and leaves some out. The sample contains 2,500,000 or so clones, over 85% of which appear only once. Overall study results and limits: With few donors, the genetic and exposure-history diversity represented was limited. Blood alone was sampled, and tissue repertoires likely differ.

The origin of this receptor is a man between 18 and 35 years old in good health. Some clones in this sample may be carry-over from other donors' samples. The specimen was naive CD4+ T cells from PBMCs. Specified subset: CD45RA+ positively selected. This chain connects TRBV15 to TRBJ1-1, with D unclear. DNA of the CDR3: TGTGCCACCCGACGGAGGGTAGGAACTGAAGCTTTCTTT. It yields the protein CATRRRVGTEAFF. Full variable domain (missing parts from reference TRBV15 and TRBJ1-1): DAMVIQNPRYQVTQFGKPVTLSCSQTLNHNVMYWYQQKSSQAPKLLFHYYDKDFNNEADTPDNFQSRRPNTSFCFLDIRSPGLGDTAMYLCATRRRVGTEAFFGQGTRLTVV.